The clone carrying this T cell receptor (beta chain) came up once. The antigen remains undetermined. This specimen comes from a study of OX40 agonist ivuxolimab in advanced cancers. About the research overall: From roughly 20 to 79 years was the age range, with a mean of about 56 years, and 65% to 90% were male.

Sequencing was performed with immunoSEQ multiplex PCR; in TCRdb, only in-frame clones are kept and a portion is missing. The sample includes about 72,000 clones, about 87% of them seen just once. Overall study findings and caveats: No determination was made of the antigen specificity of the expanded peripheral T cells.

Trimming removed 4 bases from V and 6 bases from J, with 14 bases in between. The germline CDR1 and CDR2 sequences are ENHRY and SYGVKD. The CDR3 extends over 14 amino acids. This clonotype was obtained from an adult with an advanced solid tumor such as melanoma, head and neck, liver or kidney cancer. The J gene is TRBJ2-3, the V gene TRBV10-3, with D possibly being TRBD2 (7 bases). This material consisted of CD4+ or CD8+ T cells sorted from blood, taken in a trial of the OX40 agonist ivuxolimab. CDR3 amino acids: CAISAGGLGDTQYF. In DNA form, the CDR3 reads TGTGCCATCAGTGCGGGGGGCCTCGGGGATACGCAGTATTTT.